What follows describes a single T cell receptor (beta chain). The antigen is unknown. This specimen belongs to a study of T cell repertoires and HLA-DP antigens. Germline CDR1 and CDR2: SGHTA and FQGNSA. V was shortened by 1 base and J by 6 bases, with 13 bases between the two germline ends. The CDR3 has 15 residues. The data were produced by immunoSEQ multiplex PCR, yet TCRdb's version contains in-frame clones alone and is incomplete. The data contain about 73,000 clones, 80% of them singletons. The sequence was collected from a man aged 55 to 69 in good health and CMV-seronegative. The chain employs TRBV7-2 and TRBJ1-5, with TRBD1 as a possible D gene (6 bases). The specimen sequenced was CD4+ T cells from PBMCs. The CDR3 sequence: CASSLEWGGRQPQHF. CDR3 DNA: TGTGCCAGCAGCTTAGAGTGGGGGGGGCGTCAGCCCCAGCATTTT.